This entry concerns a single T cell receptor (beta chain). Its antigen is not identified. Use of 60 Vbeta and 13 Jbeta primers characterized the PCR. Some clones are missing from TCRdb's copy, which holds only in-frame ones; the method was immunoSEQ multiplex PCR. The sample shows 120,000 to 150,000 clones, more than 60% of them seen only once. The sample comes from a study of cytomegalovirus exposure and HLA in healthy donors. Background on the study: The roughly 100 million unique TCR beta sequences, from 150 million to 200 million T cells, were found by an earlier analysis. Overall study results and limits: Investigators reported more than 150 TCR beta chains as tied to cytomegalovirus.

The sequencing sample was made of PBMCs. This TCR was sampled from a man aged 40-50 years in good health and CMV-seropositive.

The CDR3 protein is CASSFGTGPYNEQFF. In nucleotides, the CDR3 is TGTGCCAGCAGTTTTGGGACAGGGCCTTACAATGAGCAGTTCTTC. The chain has TRBV27 and TRBJ2-1; 9 nucleotides match TRBD1. Per the germline V gene, CDR1 is MNHEY and CDR2 is SMNVEV (reference sequence). CDR3 length: 15 amino acids. Losses at the gene ends were 3 bases for V and 4 bases for J; bases not matched to a gene: 4.